Described below is a single T cell receptor beta chain sequence and its context. This clonotype is medium-sized (0.01 to 0.1%) by frequency; its count is not recorded. Its recognized antigen is unknown. This entry belongs to a study of CD8 T cells in cerebrospinal fluid in Alzheimer's disease (dated by TCRdb to about 2020). Looking at the study overall: The study assessed CSF T cell clonal expansion with two single-cell approaches: plate-based nested PCR sequencing and droplet-based sequencing. A total of about 23 samples were covered by the CSF gene-expression analysis, in which Parkinson's disease patients were included. In the droplet-based CSF analysis comparing patients with controls, about nine healthy controls (roughly 11,000 cells) and about nine patients with MCI or Alzheimer's disease (10,391 cells) were included. This study tested whether clonally expanded T cells could be found in cerebrospinal fluid from healthy elderly individuals and from patients with neurodegenerative disease.

None of the participants had acute infectious disease, and every participant was in good physical condition. A live/dead marker was used to sort live CSF cells for droplet-based sequencing. To pellet immune cells, CSF obtained by lumbar puncture was centrifuged at 300g. Each CSF sample was checked for red blood cells, and any sample showing blood contamination was excluded. CSF cells were cryopreserved in freezing medium, frozen overnight at -80 °C, and then stored in liquid nitrogen. Before analysis, CSF samples had been stored for less than seven months. Receptors were amplified or captured by 10x single-cell sequencing. CSF cells were profiled with 10X Genomics single-cell V(D)J and 5' gene-expression libraries. An Illumina NextSeq550 was used to sequence CSF single-cell TCR libraries. Processing in the source paper ran as follows. After V(D)J reads were mapped to the vdj-GRCh38 alts ensemble 2.0.0 reference, the Cell Ranger vdj pipeline was used to analyse the reads. Cell barcodes sharing the same set of productive CDR3 nucleotide sequences were defined as clonotypes. To connect clonality with transcriptional profiles, clonotype information was added to the gene-expression metadata in Seurat v3.0. CSF cells with more than 1,800 genes, more than 7,500 UMIs or more than 10% mitochondrial reads were excluded. To identify TCRs with known antigen specificity, CDR3-beta sequences were compared against VDJdb. Only TCRs with complete alpha and beta chains were included in the network analysis of clone sharing, which used the R package qgraph. The reads went through TCRdb reprocessing, and each CDR3 protein sequence gets one entry with no DNA. The V and J calls were not made by the authors but by TCRdb's processing. This sample's records show over a thousand distinct CDR3 sequences. The ten largest clones capture roughly 8% of the sample.

Study-level results and caveats: Only samples with detectable clones (roughly eleven healthy, 5 MCI, 5 AD, 6 PD) were included in the overall clonality comparison. The EBV-specific clones were neither the most highly expanded clones nor enriched among patients. The authors cautioned that detecting EBV-specific TCRs in CSF does not establish a causal link between EBV and Alzheimer's disease. In patients with MCI or Alzheimer's disease, the biggest CSF clone accounted for a larger percentage of TCRs than in controls. When the data were pooled, 4 of 6 Alzheimer's patients but only 1 of 10 healthy subjects had a highly expanded clone, defined as one making up at least 3% of TCRs.

Counted from cysteine to phenylalanine, this CDR3 has 14 amino acids. No DNA sequence is on record. The germline V gene gives CDR1 as SGHNT and CDR2 as YENEEA. The origin of this receptor is a human donor in good health. The chain employs TRBV11-3 and TRBJ2-7. Sequencing used cerebrospinal fluid. The CDR3 reads CASSLSPLSHEQYF. The CDR3, completed at both ends by the reference TRBV11-3 and TRBJ2-7 genes, gives the full variable domain EAGVVQSPRYKIIEKKQPVAFWCNPISGHNTLYWYLQNLGQGPELLIRYENEEAVDDSQLPKDRFSAERLKGVDSTLKIQPAELGDSAVYLCASSLSPLSHEQYFGPGTRLTVT.